This TCR beta chain was identified in a study of blood T cells in healthy people across ages. A J-beta primer mix and a sample-barcoded 5' primer were used in a second PCR of roughly 6 to 12 cycles. A single record per CDR3 protein comes from TCRdb applying MiXCR to the 5' RACE reads. The data show 750,000 to 1,000,000 distinct CDR3 sequences, under 35% seen once. This CDR3 contains 16 residues. V lost 0 bases, J lost 1 base, and 15 bases lay in between. Per germline, CDR1 DFQATT and CDR2 SNEGSKA (reference sequence). The same sample was also studied in work on T cells of mothers and their children.

The sample comprised blood. The receptor was derived from a woman between 40 and 50 years old in good health. This sequence joins TRBV20-1 and TRBJ2-5; perhaps TRBD1 as D (5 bases). CDR3 residues: CSARDPAGHLQETQYF. In nucleotides, the CDR3 is TGCAGTGCTAGAGATCCCGCTGGACACCTCCAAGAGACCCAGTACTTC.